This T cell receptor beta chain was sequenced during a study of blood T cell repertoires in COVID-19. Overall study context: PBMCs, B-cell-depleted T cells, or T cells were the source of the cDNA or gDNA that made up the material.

In the original workflow: Estimation of nucleated cell counts relied on the amplification of reference gene primers. Measured with immunoSEQ multiplex PCR; TCRdb has only the in-frame clones, and not every one. Clonal size and the V and J genes are those of that table, whereas D and trimming came from the DNA. The profile shows roughly 100,000 clones, roughly 82% of them singletons. The CDR3 runs to 13 residues. Trimming shortened V by 4 bases and J by 8 bases, and 14 bases separated the two germline ends. The germline V gene has CDR1 LNHDA and CDR2 SQIVND (reference sequence). This sequence joins TRBV19 and TRBJ1-1, with D possibly being TRBD1 (6 bases). This receptor was taken from a man in his sixties with acute or convalescent COVID-19. The sequenced material came from peripheral blood. For the CDR3, the DNA is TGTGCCAGTAGTAACCGGGACACTTTAGAAGCTTTCTTT. It encodes CASSNRDTLEAFF.